A single sample is the source of the 23 T cell receptor beta chains below, sequenced in a study of T-cell reconstitution after alpha-beta-depleted transplantation in children. During its preparation, the TCRbeta library received unique molecular identifiers. TCRdb ran MiXCR on the PCR reads and lists one entry per CDR3 protein. The sample has about 980,000 distinct CDR3 sequences; about 30% are singletons. This specimen was PBMCs, mostly from graft donor cells, taken 360 days after TCRalphabeta/CD19-depleted stem cell transplant. The receptors were gathered from a boy in the first two years of life who had a stem cell transplant for SCID, so the T cells may come from the graft donor.

The chain recombines TRBV15 with TRBJ2-1; 8 nucleotides align to TRBD2. J gave up 7 bases and V 8 bases, and 10 bases lay outside the gene matches. The CDR3 totals 14 residues. Germline V gene data show CDR1 as LNHNV and CDR2 as YYDKDF (reference sequence). The CDR3 sequence is CATADSGAGNEQFF. The CDR3, as DNA: TGTGCCACCGCAGATAGCGGGGCGGGGAATGAGCAGTTCTTC.

The chain has TRBV20-1 and TRBJ2-5; a weak D match, TRBD2 (6 bases). The CDR3 extends over 14 amino acids. Germline V lookup: CDR1 DFQATT, CDR2 SNEGSKA (reference sequence). V was pared by 5 bases and J by 5 bases, with 18 bases between. In DNA, the CDR3 is TGCAGTGCTTGGGACTCCCCGGCCGGGGAGACCCAGTACTTC. Translation: CSAWDSPAGETQYF.

The gene calls are TRBV6-2 or TRBV6-3 and TRBJ2-1; D may correspond to TRBD1 or TRBD2 (5 bases each). Germline assignment: CDR1 MNHEY and CDR2 SVGEGT. The CDR3 is 13 amino acids. The V gene lost 4 bases and the J gene lost 5 bases, with 9 bases spanning the gap. This CDR3 is CASSFQGHNEQFF. CDR3 nucleotide sequence: TGTGCCAGCAGTTTTCAGGGACACAATGAGCAGTTCTTC.

The chain recombines TRBV7-2 with TRBJ1-4; 7 bases align to TRBD1. Germline V gene data show CDR1 as SGHTA and CDR2 as FQGNSA. The length of the CDR3 is 16 residues. After removal of 6 bases from V and 0 bases from J, the junction contained 7 bases not matched to a gene. The CDR3 coding sequence is TGTGCCAGCAGACAGGGGAGCTGGACAACTAATGAAAAACTGTTTTTT. As protein: CASRQGSWTTNEKLFF.

V usage is TRBV7-6 and J usage is TRBJ2-7; 7 nucleotides match TRBD2. CDR1 is SGHVS and CDR2 is FNYEAQ in the germline V gene. V dropped 1 base and J dropped 0; count of bases not matched to a gene: 6. The CDR3 has 16 residues. This CDR3 reads CASSLGPAGSSYEQYF. In nucleotides, the CDR3 is TGTGCCAGCAGCTTAGGTCCAGCGGGGAGCTCCTACGAGCAGTACTTC.

This clonotype has a handful of counts. The chain has TRBV7-9 and TRBJ1-4; D is undetermined. CDR3 length: 14 residues. V gave up 5 bases and J gave up 7 bases, with 14 bases separating them. The germline gives CDR1 SEHNR, CDR2 FQNEAQ (reference sequence). CDR3 protein: CASSKSKGGEKLFF. CDR3 DNA: TGTGCCAGCAGCAAATCCAAGGGCGGTGAAAAACTGTTTTTT.

This clonotype was detected once. The chain couples TRBV6-1 to TRBJ1-1; TRBD1 is a possible D gene (6 bases). Trimming pared 3 bases from V and 10 bases from J, leaving 18 bases between. The CDR3 has 14 residues. Germline V lookup: CDR1 MNHNS, CDR2 SASEGT. Here the CDR3 reads CASSDPTGGAAAFF. In DNA, the CDR3 is TGTGCCAGCAGTGATCCTACCGGGGGGGCGGCAGCTTTCTTT.

V usage is TRBV28 and J usage is TRBJ2-3; D call uncertain. Trimming removed 4 bases at V and 7 bases at J, with 6 bases between. This CDR3 contains 11 residues. In germline, CDR1 is MDHEN, CDR2 SYDVKM. CDR3 region: CASSSGHTQYF. The CDR3 DNA reads TGTGCCAGCAGTTCTGGACATACGCAGTATTTT.

This clonotype was counted a few times. The chain links TRBV20-1 to TRBJ2-5; D is uncertain. The V gene's germline CDR1 is DFQATT and CDR2 SNEGSKA (reference sequence). This CDR3 contains 12 residues. Trimming shortened V by 6 bases and J by 3 bases, and 11 bases separated the two germline ends. The CDR3 protein is CSAPGREETQYF. The CDR3 DNA sequence: TGCAGTGCCCCCGGTAGGGAAGAGACCCAGTACTTC.

Comments on this clonotype: This may arise from a read error, as a much more abundant clone is one base away. The chain joins TRBV15 to TRBJ2-1, with D possibly TRBD1 on 8 matching bases. CDR3 length: 16 residues. Germline V gives CDR1 LNHNV, CDR2 YYDKDF (reference sequence). CDR3 in amino acids: CATSRATGGVYSEQFF. CDR3 DNA: TGTGCCACCAGCAGAGCTACAGGGGGGGTCTACAGTGAGCAGTTCTTC. Full variable domain (remainder filled in from reference TRBV15 and TRBJ2-1): DAMVIQNPRYQVTQFGKPVTLSCSQTLNHNVMYWYQQKSSQAPKLLFHYYDKDFNNEADTPDNFQSRRPNTSFCFLDIRSPGLGDTAMYLCATSRATGGVYSEQFFGPGTRLTVL.

This clonotype was observed a single time. The V call is TRBV12-3 or TRBV12-4, the J call TRBJ2-5, with 7 bases aligning to TRBD1. Unmatched junction bases numbered 11, after V lost 3 bases and J lost 7 bases. The CDR3 contains 15 residues. CDR3 region: CASSFVTGQQTTQYF. CDR3 sequence (DNA): TGTGCCAGCAGTTTCGTCACGGGACAGCAGACGACCCAGTACTTC.

The genes are TRBV11-1 and TRBJ1-4, with D unclear. Germline V CDR1 and CDR2: SGHAT, FQDESV (reference sequence). With 1 base removed from V and 8 bases from J, the gap between germline ends came to 20 bases. The CDR3 runs 17 residues. CDR3 protein: CASSLGGRSPVFEKLFF. The CDR3 nucleotides read TGTGCCAGCAGCTTAGGTGGAAGAAGCCCCGTTTTCGAAAAACTGTTTTTT.

The chain has TRBV19 and TRBJ2-2, with no clear D. The CDR3 runs to 15 residues. Deletions cut 5 bases from V and 2 bases from J, with 12 bases between. In germline, CDR1 is LNHDA, CDR2 SQIVND (reference sequence). The CDR3 DNA sequence: TGTGCCAGTAGTTTTAGGACCATTAACACCGGGGAGCTGTTTTTT. Translation: CASSFRTINTGELFF.

There are a few counts of this clonotype. The chain is built from TRBV20-1 and TRBJ1-1; unclear D gene. CDR1 and CDR2 (germline): DFQATT, SNEGSKA (reference sequence). Trimming cost V 1 base and J 1 base, with 10 bases left between them. The length of the CDR3 is 14 residues. The CDR3 is CSARGNTENTEAFF. For the CDR3, the DNA is TGCAGTGCTAGAGGCAACACTGAGAACACTGAAGCTTTCTTT.

This clonotype has a handful of counts. V is TRBV5-1 and J is TRBJ2-1; D is unclear. The V gene's germline CDR1 is SGHRS and CDR2 YFSETQ. The CDR3 covers 13 residues. Trimming stripped 3 bases from V and 2 bases from J, with 6 bases between. The CDR3: CASSYPPYNEQFF. In nucleotides, the CDR3 is TGCGCCAGCAGCTACCCTCCCTACAATGAGCAGTTCTTC.

The chain recombines TRBV20-1 with TRBJ2-7, with 8 bases identical to TRBD2. The CDR3 runs 15 residues. CDR1 is DFQATT, CDR2 SNEGSKA, per germline (reference sequence). The ends lost 0 bases at V and 1 base at J; junction bases unmatched: 5. This CDR3 is CSARDGGGGSYEQYF. CDR3 DNA: TGCAGTGCTAGAGACGGTGGCGGGGGGTCCTACGAGCAGTACTTC.

The chain combines TRBV12-3 or TRBV12-4 with TRBJ1-5; TRBD1 might be the D (5 bases). V was trimmed by 9 bases and J by 0 bases, leaving 12 bases between them. CDR3 length equals 14 residues. The CDR3 DNA is TGTGCCAGTAGACAGAGCAATAGCAATCAGCCCCAGCATTTT. It codes for CASRQSNSNQPQHF.

A few counts support this clonotype. The CDR3 sequence is CASSENMDFLGYEQYF. Here the CDR3 DNA reads TGTGCCAGCAGTGAAAATATGGACTTCCTGGGGTACGAGCAGTACTTC. The J gene is TRBJ2-7, the V gene TRBV2; tentatively, D is TRBD2 (5 bases). Looked up from germline, CDR1 is SNHLY and CDR2 is FYNNEI. V was trimmed by 2 bases and J by 4 bases, leaving 18 bases between them. The CDR3 covers 16 residues.

This clonotype was observed a few times. The chain has TRBV5-6 and TRBJ1-1, with D possibly TRBD1 on 5 matching bases. The CDR3 extends over 15 amino acids. In germline, CDR1 is SGHDT, CDR2 YYEEEE. Trimming stripped 0 bases from V and 4 bases from J, with 13 bases between. The CDR3 sequence is CASSLEPGRVTEAFF. The CDR3 region has the DNA TGTGCCAGCAGCTTGGAGCCTGGCAGGGTCACTGAAGCTTTCTTT. The full variable domain, its missing parts supplied by reference TRBV5-6 and TRBJ1-1, is DAGVTQSPTHLIKTRGQQVTLRCSPKSGHDTVSWYQQALGQGPQFIFQYYEEEERQRGNFPDRFSGHQFPNYSSELNVNALLLGDSALYLCASSLEPGRVTEAFFGQGTRLTVV.

This chain joins TRBV12-3 or TRBV12-4 and TRBJ1-6, with 8 bases matching TRBD1. The CDR3 sequence is 14 residues long. With 6 bases clipped from V and 12 bases from J, the junction kept 10 bases outside the gene matches. This chain's CDR3 is CASRGDRSGLPLHF. The CDR3 region has the DNA TGTGCCAGCAGGGGGGACAGGTCGGGTTTACCCCTCCACTTT.

The V call is TRBV5-1, the J call TRBJ2-1; 9 positions agree with TRBD1. With 4 bases clipped from V and 5 bases from J, the junction kept 4 bases outside the gene matches. The CDR3 sequence is 14 residues long. Germline CDR1 reads SGHRS; CDR2 reads YFSETQ. The CDR3 coding sequence is TGCGCCAGCAGCACCCGGACAGGGGACAATGAGCAGTTCTTC. Translated, it gives CASSTRTGDNEQFF.

This chain links TRBV6-2 or TRBV6-3 with TRBJ2-7; D is unclear. The CDR3 has 16 amino acids. Trimming left V 0 bases short and J 2 bases short, with 14 bases between. CDR1 and CDR2 (germline): MNHEY, SVGEGT. The CDR3 region has the DNA TGTGCCAGCAGTTACTCGGCACAAACGAGCACCTACGAGCAGTACTTC. Its protein is CASSYSAQTSTYEQYF.

The DNA for the CDR3 is TGTGCTAGTGGTACCCGACAGGGCTACGAGCAGTACTTC. Translation gives CASGTRQGYEQYF. This chain uses TRBV12-5 with TRBJ2-7; 7 positions match TRBD1. Germline V gene sequence: CDR1 LGHNT, CDR2 FRNRAP. CDR3 length: 13 amino acids. After removal of 5 bases from V and 3 bases from J, the junction contained 4 bases not matched to a gene.